One and the same sample provided the 30 T cell receptor beta chains below, sequenced in a study of PD-1 blockade in classical Hodgkin lymphoma. Profiling relied on immunoSEQ multiplex PCR, and the TCRdb table lists in-frame clones only, not all of them. The sample has 43,000 or so clones; roughly 73% are singletons. Time point of the sample: cycle 4 day 1 (C4D1), after more than five weeks of nivolumab. After autologous stem cell transplantation all patients relapsed, and prior brentuximab vedotin exposure differed between cohorts. The sequencing used peripheral blood mononuclear cells (PBMCs), collected before the fourth cycle of nivolumab. The receptors derive from a human donor with classical Hodgkin lymphoma.

This chain connects TRBV6-5 to TRBJ2-5, with D possibly matching TRBD1 (6 bases). The better agreement between TRBJ2-7 and the DNA end casts doubt on the J call. The CDR3 extends over 15 amino acids. Germline lookup yields CDR1 MNHEY and CDR2 SVGAGI. CDR3 sequence reads: CASSPGQGSSYEQYF. Written as DNA, the CDR3 is TGTGCCAGCAGTCCGGGACAAGGGAGCTCCTACGAGCAGTACTTC.

The chain uses TRBV19 and TRBJ1-5, with TRBD1 as a possible D gene (5 bases). CDR1 and CDR2 from the germline V gene are LNHDA and SQIVND (reference sequence). The CDR3 runs 16 residues. V lost 5 bases to trimming and J lost 1 base, with 15 bases between them. The CDR3 loop reads CASSLTDWGSNQPQHF. In DNA form, the CDR3 reads TGTGCCAGTAGTCTGACAGACTGGGGGAGCAATCAGCCCCAGCATTTT. The full variable domain, completed using reference TRBV19 and TRBJ1-5, is DGGITQSPKYLFRKEGQNVTLSCEQNLNHDAMYWYRQDPGQGLRLIYYSQIVNDFQKGDIAEGYSVSREKKESFPLTVTSAQKNPTAFYLCASSLTDWGSNQPQHFGDGTRLSIL.

This sequence joins TRBV7-2 and TRBJ2-2; D possibly corresponds to TRBD2 (5 bases). This CDR3 spans 16 amino acids. The V end was cut by 3 bases, the J end by 1 base, with 12 bases between. The germline V gene encodes CDR1 SGHTA and CDR2 FQGNSA. Here the CDR3 reads CASSLVPRGNTGELFF. For the CDR3, the DNA is TGTGCCAGCAGCTTGGTTCCCCGGGGGAACACCGGGGAGCTGTTTTTT.

The gene calls are TRBV18 and TRBJ1-5; no definite D call. This CDR3 comprises 16 residues. Between the trimmed V and J ends, which lost 3 bases and 7 bases, there was a span of 19 bases. Germline CDR1 is KGHSH and CDR2 is LQKENI. In DNA, the CDR3 is TGTGCCAGCTCACCGGAGGACGGTCATCCGCTCCAGCCCCAGCATTTT. Translating it yields CASSPEDGHPLQPQHF.

The chain uses TRBV29-1 and TRBJ1-2, with a weak D call TRBD1 (6 bases). The CDR3 runs 16 residues. Germline loops: CDR1 SQVTM, CDR2 ANQGSEA. The V end was cut by 6 bases, the J end by 8 bases, with 28 bases between. The CDR3 DNA sequence: TGCAGCGTCGGCAGGTTGCGGGACACGGGAAGCAGGGGCTACACCTTC. It translates to CSVGRLRDTGSRGYTF.

The V gene is TRBV6-5, the J gene TRBJ1-3; D uncertain. V lost 2 bases and J lost 0, with 2 bases in between. Germline CDR1 reads MNHEY; CDR2 reads SVGAGI. This CDR3 contains 13 residues. This CDR3 is CASSYRSGNTIYF. Here the CDR3 DNA reads TGTGCCAGCAGTTACCGCTCTGGAAACACCATATATTTT.

The chain carries TRBV5-4 and TRBJ2-4, with D maybe TRBD2 (7 bases). V lost 0 bases and J 10 bases, leaving 26 bases between the germline ends. The CDR3 loop spans 18 amino acids. CDR1 and CDR2 (germline): SGHNT, YYREEE (reference sequence). The CDR3 loop reads CASSLGEKVTSGRGIQYF. Written as DNA, the CDR3 is TGTGCCAGCAGCTTGGGTGAAAAAGTGACATCGGGGAGGGGGATTCAGTACTTC.

V gene TRBV27 combines with J gene TRBJ2-7; 9 nucleotides align to TRBD1. CDR1 and CDR2 (germline): MNHEY, SMNVEV (reference sequence). Trimming at V came to 5 bases and at J to 5 bases, leaving 13 bases not matched to a gene. The CDR3 extends over 16 amino acids. The CDR3 sequence: CASSVGTGTLFHEQYF. The CDR3 DNA sequence: TGTGCCAGCAGTGTCGGGACAGGGACCCTATTCCACGAGCAGTACTTC.

This clone was recorded a few times. This chain links TRBV7-3 with TRBJ1-4, with 10 bases that match TRBD1. The CDR3 length is 15 residues. Looked up from germline, CDR1 is SGHTA and CDR2 is FQGTGA. Trimming took 5 bases from V and 7 from J; bases not matched to a gene: 7. This CDR3 reads CASSATGQGSEKLFF. In DNA form, the CDR3 reads TGTGCCAGCAGCGCAACGGGACAGGGGAGTGAAAAACTGTTTTTT.

In DNA, the CDR3 is TGTGCCAGTAGTATAGTCTCGACAGGGGCGAGCTCCTACGAGCAGTACTTC. Encoded protein: CASSIVSTGASSYEQYF. This sequence joins TRBV19 and TRBJ2-7; 8 nucleotides align to TRBD1. After removal of 1 base from V and 0 bases from J, the junction contained 8 bases not matched to a gene. This CDR3 is 17 amino acids long. Germline loops: CDR1 LNHDA, CDR2 SQIVND (reference sequence).

This clone occurred once. The CDR3 reads CASTPTGGDKNIQYF. The CDR3 bases are TGTGCCAGCACCCCGACAGGTGGTGACAAAAACATTCAGTACTTC. The genes are TRBV7-2 and TRBJ2-4; tentative D call: TRBD1 (6 bases). Trimming shortened V by 7 bases and J by 3 bases, and 16 bases separated the two germline ends. This CDR3 region has 15 residues. In germline, CDR1 is SGHTA, CDR2 FQGNSA.

This chain uses TRBV5-1 with TRBJ1-3; no clear D. V was shortened by 6 bases and J by 3 bases, with 13 bases between the two germline ends. CDR1 is SGHRS, CDR2 YFSETQ, per germline. This CDR3 contains 14 residues. The CDR3 here is CASTFGSLGNTIYF. The CDR3 DNA follows: TGCGCCAGCACTTTCGGGAGTCTTGGAAACACCATATATTTT.

The chain joins TRBV19 to TRBJ1-5; 7 bases align to TRBD1. CDR1 is LNHDA, CDR2 SQIVND, per germline (reference sequence). The CDR3 is 14 amino acids. The trim removed 11 bases at V and 6 bases at J, leaving 13 bases unmatched. CDR3 loop: CACDRDGLSQPQHF. Written as DNA, the CDR3 is TGTGCCTGCGACAGGGACGGCCTCAGTCAGCCCCAGCATTTT.

This clone turned up a few times. The chain has TRBV5-6 and TRBJ1-1; 9 nucleotides match TRBD1. V lost 0 bases to trimming and J lost 6 bases; unmatched junction nucleotides: 3. The CDR3 consists of 14 residues. Germline CDR1 and CDR2: SGHDT and YYEEEE. The CDR3 reads CASSLGRTGAEAFF. In DNA form, the CDR3 reads TGTGCCAGCAGCTTGGGTAGGACAGGGGCTGAAGCTTTCTTT.

The chain recombines TRBV1 with TRBJ2-7; TRBD1 reflects the table's D call only, with no check against the DNA. TRBV1 is tagged as a pseudogene. The CDR3 has 16 amino acids. CDR3 sequence reads: CTSSQDKGGESYEQYF. For the CDR3, the DNA is TGCACCAGCAGCCAAGATAAAGGGGGCGAGTCCTACGAGCAGTACTTC.

The chain combines TRBV7-2 with TRBJ1-2; D might be TRBD1 (5 bases). The V gene's germline CDR1 is SGHTA and CDR2 FQGNSA. This CDR3 is built from 13 residues. V was clipped by 1 base and J by 5 bases, with 8 bases between them. This chain's CDR3 is CASSLEGRYGYTF. CDR3 coding DNA: TGTGCCAGCAGCTTAGAGGGGCGGTATGGCTACACCTTC.

This chain links TRBV28 with TRBJ1-1, with D perhaps TRBD1 (6 bases). CDR1 is MDHEN and CDR2 is SYDVKM in the germline V gene. This CDR3 has 14 residues. V gave up 7 bases and J gave up 10 bases, with 22 bases separating them. CDR3: CASIPPGWGHGAFF. CDR3 in DNA: TGTGCCAGCATCCCCCCTGGCTGGGGGCATGGAGCTTTCTTT.

The chain is built from TRBV10-2 and TRBJ2-1; 12 bases line up with TRBD2. The CDR3 covers 14 residues. Trimming at V came to 10 bases and at J to 6 bases, leaving 7 bases not matched to a gene. Germline V gives CDR1 WSHSY, CDR2 SAAADI. The CDR3 DNA reads as TGCGCCACCCGGACTAGCGGGGCAACCAATGAGCAGTTCTTC. It is translated as CATRTSGATNEQFF.

This chain uses TRBV27 with TRBJ2-7; TRBD1 matches at 7 bases. The CDR3 length is 15 residues. From germline, CDR1 is MNHEY and CDR2 SMNVEV (reference sequence). V gave up 1 base and J gave up 5 bases; unmatched junction bases: 8. Here the CDR3 DNA reads TGTGCCAGCAGTTTATACAGGGGTATAAGGGACGAGCAGTACTTC. Translated: CASSLYRGIRDEQYF.

J is TRBJ2-7 and V is TRBV4-2; tentative D call: TRBD1 (6 bases). The V and J ends lost 0 bases and 3 bases respectively, with 21 bases between them. Germline loops: CDR1 LGHNA, CDR2 YNFKEQ. The CDR3 length is 18 residues. The CDR3 loop is CASSQDQQGSLFIYEQYF. CDR3 in DNA: TGTGCCAGCAGCCAAGATCAACAGGGCTCCCTGTTCATCTACGAGCAGTACTTC.

The chain employs TRBV4-2 and TRBJ2-3; D is undetermined. The CDR3 sequence is 14 residues long. V dropped 4 bases and J dropped 4 bases, with 12 bases sitting between them. Germline lookup yields CDR1 LGHNA and CDR2 YNFKEQ. The CDR3 loop is CASSPPGDADTQYF. As DNA, the CDR3 is TGTGCCAGCAGCCCCCCAGGTGACGCAGATACGCAGTATTTT.

This clone was recorded many times. The J gene is TRBJ1-5, the V gene TRBV7-8; D call uncertain. Germline V gene sequence: CDR1 SGHVS, CDR2 FQNEAQ. The CDR3 runs to 15 residues. V dropped 4 bases and J dropped 2 bases, with 12 bases sitting between them. CDR3 sequence (DNA): TGTGCCAGCAGCTCGATAGGTATGGGCAATCAGCCCCAGCATTTT. Protein sequence: CASSSIGMGNQPQHF.

The rearrangement joins TRBV5-1 to TRBJ2-1; TRBD2 matches 10 bases. The CDR3 has 15 residues. V dropped 1 base and J dropped 9; count of bases not matched to a gene: 7. Looked up from germline, CDR1 is SGHRS and CDR2 is YFSETQ. The CDR3 DNA follows: TGCGCCAGCAGCTTGACAGCGGGGGGGCCAGGTGAGCAGTTCTTC. Translated: CASSLTAGGPGEQFF. Full variable domain (remainder filled in from reference TRBV5-1 and TRBJ2-1): KAGVTQTPRYLIKTRGQQVTLSCSPISGHRSVSWYQQTPGQGLQFLFEYFSETQRNKGNFPGRFSGRQFSNSRSEMNVSTLELGDSALYLCASSLTAGGPGEQFFGPGTRLTVL.

The rearrangement links TRBV18 to TRBJ1-5, with D unclear. The CDR3 extends over 13 amino acids. Germline CDR1 KGHSH, CDR2 LQKENI. The germline V and J ends were trimmed by 2 bases and 5 bases, with 7 bases remaining between them. CDR3 DNA sequence: TGTGCCAGCTCACCAGCTGGGGATCAGCCCCAGCATTTT. This codes for CASSPAGDQPQHF.

The chain combines TRBV10-3 with TRBJ1-2; 8 bases agree with TRBD1. J lost 6 bases, V lost 5 bases, and 11 bases had no gene match. CDR3 length: 15 amino acids. CDR1 ENHRY and CDR2 SYGVKD come from the germline V gene. The CDR3 spells CAISPLGQGEHGYTF. The CDR3, as DNA: TGTGCCATCAGTCCACTCGGACAGGGAGAACATGGCTACACCTTC.

The chain joins TRBV5-5 to TRBJ1-5; perhaps TRBD1 as D (5 bases). Germline V lookup: CDR1 SGHKS, CDR2 YYEKEE (reference sequence). There are 17 residues in the CDR3. Trimming removed 4 bases at V and 5 bases at J, with 22 bases between. The CDR3 nucleotides are TGTGCCAGCAGCGTCGCCGCAGGGCAGTCCCTCCATCAGCCCCAGCATTTT. Protein sequence: CASSVAAGQSLHQPQHF.

This clone has just one count. V gene TRBV19 combines with J gene TRBJ2-5; 9 positions match TRBD2. The CDR3 is 15 residues long. V dropped 5 bases and J dropped 4; count of bases not matched to a gene: 8. Germline V gene data show CDR1 as LNHDA and CDR2 as SQIVND (reference sequence). CDR3 coding DNA: TGTGCCAGTAGTCCCCCGGGAGCGGGGGGAGAGACCCAGTACTTC. It specifies CASSPPGAGGETQYF.

The V gene is TRBV28, the J gene TRBJ1-4; D might be TRBD1 (5 bases). This CDR3 comprises 12 residues. Trimming cost V 10 bases and J 7 bases, with 13 bases left between them. Germline V gene data show CDR1 as MDHEN and CDR2 as SYDVKM. In nucleotides, the CDR3 is TGTGCCATCCAAAGGGACCTTGAAAAACTGTTTTTT. Translating it yields CAIQRDLEKLFF.

The chain uses TRBV25-1 and TRBJ2-5; no firm D call. V was shortened by 5 bases and J by 2 bases, with 9 bases between the two germline ends. There are 13 residues in the CDR3. Germline V lookup: CDR1 MGHDK, CDR2 SYGVNS. In DNA, the CDR3 is TGTGCCAGCAGTCGGGCGGCACAAGAGACCCAGTACTTC. Translation gives CASSRAAQETQYF.

The chain carries TRBV5-1 and TRBJ2-3; D perhaps matches TRBD2 (6 bases). CDR1 is SGHRS, CDR2 YFSETQ, per germline. The CDR3 totals 14 residues. V was pared by 4 bases and J by 8 bases, with 17 bases between. This chain's CDR3 is CASSRDSTGGTQYF. In nucleotides, the CDR3 is TGCGCCAGCAGCCGGGACTCAACAGGTGGTACGCAGTATTTT.